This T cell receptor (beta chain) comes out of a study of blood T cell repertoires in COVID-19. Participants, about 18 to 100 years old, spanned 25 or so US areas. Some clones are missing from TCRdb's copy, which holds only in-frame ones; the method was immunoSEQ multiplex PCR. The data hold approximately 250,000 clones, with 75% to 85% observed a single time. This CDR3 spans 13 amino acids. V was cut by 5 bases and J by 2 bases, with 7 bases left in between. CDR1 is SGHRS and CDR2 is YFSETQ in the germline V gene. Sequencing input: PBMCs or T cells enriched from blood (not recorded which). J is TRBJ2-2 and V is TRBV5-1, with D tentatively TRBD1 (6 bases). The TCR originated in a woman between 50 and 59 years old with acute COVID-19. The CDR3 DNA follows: TGCGCCAGCAGACAGGGAAACACCGGGGAGCTGTTTTTT. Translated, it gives CASRQGNTGELFF.